This T cell receptor beta chain was observed in a study of blood T cell repertoires in COVID-19. Study-wide context: The analysed material was cDNA or gDNA that came from T cells, B-cell-depleted T cells, or PBMCs.

CDR1 is MNHEY and CDR2 is SVGAGI in the germline V gene. Trimming cost V 7 bases and J 3 bases; bases outside gene matches: 2. The CDR3 runs 13 residues. Generated by immunoSEQ multiplex PCR, the TCRdb table keeps only in-frame clones and is missing some. The sample includes 200,000 to 250,000 clones, just over 85% seen only once; the top ten take 3% to 4%. As regards this clone: Other DNA sequences in this specimen translate into the identical CDR3.

The sequenced sample consisted of PBMCs or T cells enriched from blood (not recorded which). The TCR originated in a woman aged 35 to 49 with acute COVID-19. The genes are TRBV6-5 and TRBJ2-7; TRBD2 matches at 11 bases. This CDR3 reads CASTGLAGYEQYF. Written as DNA, the CDR3 is TGTGCCAGCACTGGACTAGCGGGCTACGAGCAGTACTTC.